These 14 T cell receptor beta chains were sequenced from one sample in a study of shared clonotypes between healthy human individuals. Libraries were prepared by immunoSEQ multiplex PCR; TCRdb keeps only in-frame clonotypes and omits some of them. The profile shows roughly 2.2 million clones, 80% to 95% of them singletons. The sample taken for sequencing was naive CD4+ T cells from PBMCs. The subset: CD45RA+ positively selected. All receptors derive from a man aged 18 to 30 in good health. Some clones in this sample may be carry-over from other donors' samples.

The CDR3 loop is CASSPKTVPYGYTF. The CDR3 nucleotides read TGTGCCAGCTCACCAAAGACAGTACCCTATGGCTACACCTTC. The V gene is TRBV18, the J gene TRBJ1-2; tentative D call: TRBD1 (5 bases). The CDR3 has 14 amino acids. Per germline, CDR1 KGHSH and CDR2 LQKENI. V dropped 2 bases and J dropped 4 bases, with 11 bases sitting between them.

The V gene is TRBV4-1, the J gene TRBJ2-7; D remains ambiguous. V lost 1 base to trimming and J lost 7 bases, with 8 bases between them. This CDR3 contains 12 residues. The germline V gene encodes CDR1 MGHRA and CDR2 YSYEKL. Here the CDR3 reads CASSQVTEEQYF. Here the CDR3 DNA reads TGCGCCAGCAGCCAAGTGACGGAAGAGCAGTACTTC.

V is TRBV19 and J is TRBJ2-1; D might be TRBD1 (5 bases). V dropped 2 bases and J dropped 3 bases, with 8 bases sitting between them. Germline CDR1 reads LNHDA; CDR2 reads SQIVND (reference sequence). The CDR3 covers 14 residues. CDR3 in amino acids: CASSIYQGYNEQFF. CDR3 coding DNA: TGTGCCAGTAGTATATATCAGGGCTACAATGAGCAGTTCTTC.

For the CDR3, the DNA is TGTGCCAGCAGCTTAGAAAGCTTACAGGGCCCTGGGGCCAACGTCCTGACTTTC. This encodes CASSLESLQGPGANVLTF. The V gene is TRBV11-2, the J gene TRBJ2-6; D possibly corresponds to TRBD1 (6 bases). The CDR3 has 18 residues. Germline values: CDR1 SGHAT, CDR2 FQNNGV. The V end was cut by 0 bases, the J end by 2 bases, with 14 bases between. Looking up the rest from reference TRBV11-2 and TRBJ2-6 gives the full variable domain: EAGVAQSPRYKIIEKRQSVAFWCNPISGHATLYWYQQILGQGPKLLIQFQNNGVVDDSQLPKDRFSAERLKGVDSTLKIQPAKLEDSAVYLCASSLESLQGPGANVLTFGAGSRLTVL.

This sequence joins TRBV28 and TRBJ2-3, with D hard to call. Germline loops: CDR1 MDHEN, CDR2 SYDVKM. The CDR3 runs 15 residues. V was cut by 1 base and J by 1 base, with 9 bases left in between. In DNA, the CDR3 is TGTGCCAGCAGTTTATCCATTCCAGGCACAGATACGCAGTATTTT. Protein sequence: CASSLSIPGTDTQYF.

J is TRBJ2-4 and V is TRBV28, with a weak D call TRBD1 (6 bases). V lost 1 base and J lost 8, with 18 bases in between. Germline CDR1 reads MDHEN; CDR2 reads SYDVKM. This CDR3 spans 16 amino acids. This chain's CDR3 is CASSLLGASLQDIQYF. CDR3 in DNA: TGTGCCAGCAGTTTATTGGGGGCATCTCTCCAGGACATTCAGTACTTC. The full variable domain, its missing parts supplied by reference TRBV28 and TRBJ2-4, is DVKVTQSSRYLVKRTGEKVFLECVQDMDHENMFWYRQDPGLGLRLIYFSYDVKMKEKGDIPEGYSVSREKKERFSLILESASTNQTSMYLCASSLLGASLQDIQYFGAGTRLSVL.

The V call is TRBV14, the J call TRBJ2-1, with a weak D call TRBD2 (6 bases). Germline V gene sequence: CDR1 SGHDN, CDR2 FVKESK. Trimming took 0 bases from V and 5 from J, leaving 20 bases between them. This CDR3 has 18 residues. The CDR3 bases are TGTGCCAGCAGCCAAGATGGGGAGGCTGACCTGCACGACAATGAGCAGTTCTTC. It yields the protein CASSQDGEADLHDNEQFF.

The rearrangement joins TRBV28 to TRBJ1-1; 8 bases agree with TRBD1. V shed 2 bases, J shed 4 bases, and the junction held 9 bases outside the gene matches. CDR1 and CDR2 (germline): MDHEN, SYDVKM. CDR3 length equals 16 residues. CDR3 coding DNA: TGTGCCAGCAGTTTACCTCAGGGGGCGCTGGGCACTGAAGCTTTCTTT. Translating it yields CASSLPQGALGTEAFF.

The rearrangement joins TRBV5-1 to TRBJ2-5; tentative D call: TRBD1 (5 bases). Germline CDR1 reads SGHRS; CDR2 reads YFSETQ. Trimming removed 0 bases from V and 5 bases from J, with 11 bases in between. The CDR3 has 14 amino acids. The CDR3 reads CASSLGGGPETQYF. In nucleotides, the CDR3 is TGCGCCAGCAGCTTGGGGGGCGGCCCCGAGACCCAGTACTTC.

The rearrangement links TRBV7-2 to TRBJ2-2, with a possible D match to TRBD1 (6 bases). The CDR3 loop spans 17 amino acids. The ends were cut back, 1 base at V and 0 bases at J, with 12 bases in the middle. Germline assignment: CDR1 SGHTA and CDR2 FQGNSA. The CDR3 coding sequence is TGTGCCAGCAGCTTAGTGACAGGAGGTCCGAACACCGGGGAGCTGTTTTTT. It encodes CASSLVTGGPNTGELFF.

On this clone: Different DNA sequences within this sample yield the same CDR3. This CDR3 is CASSLVRTGELFF. In nucleotides, the CDR3 is TGTGCCAGCAGCCTGGTCCGCACCGGGGAGCTGTTTTTT. The genes are TRBV11-2 and TRBJ2-2; the D is unclear. CDR3 length equals 13 residues. With 5 bases removed from V and 4 bases from J, the gap between germline ends came to 8 bases. CDR1 is SGHAT and CDR2 is FQNNGV in the germline V gene.

With respect to this clone: This specimen includes other DNA sequences encoding the same CDR3. The chain joins TRBV6-5 to TRBJ2-7; D possibly corresponds to TRBD1 (6 bases). This CDR3 comprises 14 residues. Trimming removed 6 bases at V and 0 bases at J, with 12 bases between. CDR1 MNHEY and CDR2 SVGAGI come from the germline V gene. This chain's CDR3 is CASSTPGHSYEQYF. In nucleotides, the CDR3 is TGTGCCAGCAGCACCCCGGGACACTCCTACGAGCAGTACTTC.

The V call is TRBV5-1, the J call TRBJ1-3, with D hard to call. V gave up 0 bases and J gave up 0 bases, with 13 bases separating them. CDR1 is SGHRS, CDR2 YFSETQ, per germline. There are 17 residues in the CDR3. CDR3 sequence: CASSLAGSVGSGNTIYF. CDR3 nucleotide sequence: TGCGCCAGCAGCTTGGCTGGGTCAGTCGGCTCTGGAAACACCATATATTTT.

This chain links TRBV7-9 with TRBJ2-2, with a possible D match to TRBD2 (6 bases). The CDR3 is made up of 15 amino acids. The V end was cut by 5 bases, the J end by 6 bases, with 16 bases between. Per the germline V gene, CDR1 is SEHNR and CDR2 is FQNEAQ (reference sequence). CDR3 residues: CASSGGSYNSGELFF. CDR3 bases: TGTGCCAGCAGCGGGGGGTCCTATAACTCCGGGGAGCTGTTTTTT. The full variable domain, in which reference TRBV7-9 and TRBJ2-2 provide the parts outside the CDR3, is DTGVSQNPRHKITKRGQNVTFRCDPISEHNRLYWYRQTLGQGPEFLTYFQNEAQLEKSRLLSDRFSAERPKGSFSTLEIQRTEQGDSAMYLCASSGGSYNSGELFFGEGSRLTVL.